This T cell receptor beta chain was identified during a study of graft-versus-host responses after intestinal transplantation. This table comes from immunoSEQ multiplex PCR, and its TCRdb copy is limited to in-frame clones, with some not included. The sample includes tens of thousands of clones, roughly 94% of them seen just once. The CDR3 runs 13 residues. Germline V gene data show CDR1 as MNHEY and CDR2 as SVGAGI. Trimming shortened V by 2 bases and J by 0 bases, and 5 bases separated the two germline ends. This TCR came from a human patient who received an intestinal transplant, so some T cells may come from the graft donor. Sequenced material: PBMCs, taken 156 days after intestinal transplant. The chain is built from TRBV6-5 and TRBJ2-7, with D hard to call. The CDR3 DNA reads as TGTGCCAGCAGTTACCAGAGCTCCTACGAGCAGTACTTC. Encoded protein: CASSYQSSYEQYF.